Each of the 14 T cell receptor beta chains below was sequenced from the same sample in a study of cytomegalovirus exposure and HLA in healthy donors. PCR involved 60 Vbeta and 13 Jbeta primers. Sequenced by immunoSEQ multiplex PCR; TCRdb stores in-frame clones only, minus some. There are about 180,000 clones in the sample; 79% occur only once, and around 0.69% lies in the top ten. Sequencing used PBMCs. Receptor source: a woman aged 40 to 50 in good health and CMV-seronegative.

This clone was detected a few times. This chain joins TRBV6-1 and TRBJ1-1, with a possible D match to TRBD1 (5 bases). The length of the CDR3 is 14 residues. Per germline, CDR1 MNHNS and CDR2 SASEGT. With 7 bases removed from V and 3 bases from J, the gap between germline ends came to 15 bases. CDR3 residues: CASTQDSWDTEAFF. The DNA of the CDR3 is TGTGCCAGCACCCAAGACAGCTGGGACACTGAAGCTTTCTTT.

The chain employs TRBV25-1 and TRBJ2-5, with 7 bases lining up with TRBD1. This CDR3 has 14 amino acids. V dropped 4 bases and J dropped 6; count of bases not matched to a gene: 8. Germline lookup yields CDR1 MGHDK and CDR2 SYGVNS. This chain's CDR3 is CASSVKGGWKTQYF. CDR3 DNA: TGTGCCAGCAGTGTTAAAGGGGGCTGGAAGACCCAGTACTTC.

About this clone itself: A read error may account for a junction end that differs from germline. Here the CDR3 reads CASSSYRTSGMLFF. The CDR3 DNA reads as TGTGCCAGCAGCTCCTACCGGACTAGCGGGATGTTGTTTTTT. The chain links TRBV11-2 to TRBJ1-3; D gene unclear. This CDR3 contains 14 residues. Germline loops: CDR1 SGHAT, CDR2 FQNNGV. The full variable domain, its missing parts supplied by reference TRBV11-2 and TRBJ1-3, is EAGVAQSPRYKIIEKRQSVAFWCNPISGHATLYWYQQILGQGPKLLIQFQNNGVVDDSQLPKDRFSAERLKGVDSTLKIQPAKLEDSAVYLCASSSYRTSGMLFFGEGSWLTVV.

CDR3 residues: CASSKSRTGIYGYTF. The CDR3 coding sequence is TGTGCCAGCAGTAAAAGTCGGACAGGGATCTATGGCTACACCTTC. The rearrangement links TRBV6-5 to TRBJ1-2, with TRBD1 matching 8 bases. This CDR3 region has 15 residues. Trimming took 5 bases from V and 4 from J; bases not matched to a gene: 9. Per germline, CDR1 MNHEY and CDR2 SVGAGI.

The chain couples TRBV19 to TRBJ1-5, with a possible D match to TRBD1 (5 bases). The CDR3 is 15 amino acids. V was trimmed by 0 bases and J by 7 bases, leaving 13 bases between them. In germline, CDR1 is LNHDA, CDR2 SQIVND (reference sequence). CDR3 sequence: CASSIDWAGGQPQHF. The DNA of the CDR3 is TGTGCCAGTAGTATAGATTGGGCGGGGGGACAGCCCCAGCATTTT.

This rearrangement joins TRBV10-1 to TRBJ2-1; 8 bases fit TRBD1. The germline V gene encodes CDR1 WNHNN and CDR2 SYGVQD (reference sequence). V lost 8 bases to trimming and J lost 0 bases; unmatched junction nucleotides: 3. The CDR3 sequence is 14 residues long. The CDR3 is CASQGAGSYNEQFF. The CDR3 nucleotides are TGCGCCAGCCAGGGGGCTGGCTCCTACAATGAGCAGTTCTTC.

This clone was detected once. The rearrangement uses TRBV29-1 and TRBJ2-4; 7 bases are a match to TRBD1. The CDR3 is 17 residues long. V shed 6 bases and J 0 bases; nucleotides not matched to a gene: 14. Per germline, CDR1 SQVTM and CDR2 ANQGSEA. The CDR3 DNA is TGCAGCGTGGAAACCCTTCGGACAGGACTAGCCAAAAACATTCAGTACTTC. It codes for CSVETLRTGLAKNIQYF.

This chain links TRBV7-6 with TRBJ2-5; D gene uncertain. V was cut by 8 bases and J by 4 bases, with 11 bases left in between. Germline CDR1 and CDR2: SGHVS and FNYEAQ. CDR3 length equals 12 residues. CDR3 amino acids: CASSAGLETQYF. DNA of the CDR3: TGTGCCAGCTCAGCAGGTCTAGAGACCCAGTACTTC.

The chain has TRBV11-3 and TRBJ2-3; tentatively, D is TRBD2 (5 bases). V shed 4 bases and J shed 2 bases, with 10 bases lying between them. This CDR3 comprises 14 residues. The V gene's germline CDR1 is SGHNT and CDR2 YENEEA. The DNA for the CDR3 is TGTGCCAGCAGCTCCCGACGGGACACAGATACGCAGTATTTT. Translation: CASSSRRDTDTQYF.

V is TRBV23-1 and J is TRBJ2-7; 8 bases are shared with TRBD1. TRBV23-1 is placed among ORFs of uncertain function. The CDR3 has 16 amino acids. J gave up 4 bases and V 4 bases, and 12 bases lay outside the gene matches. The CDR3 region has the DNA TGCGCCAGCAGTCCCACGAGGGACAGGTGTGGGTACGAGCAGTACTTC. Its protein product is CASSPTRDRCGYEQYF.

The chain uses TRBV7-9 and TRBJ1-6, with a weak D call TRBD1 (6 bases). CDR3 length: 17 amino acids. The germline V gene has CDR1 SEHNR and CDR2 FQNEAQ (reference sequence). The V gene lost 5 bases and the J gene lost 9 bases, with 23 bases spanning the gap. The CDR3 sequence is CASSPGRDMDEISPLHF. Written as DNA, the CDR3 is TGTGCCAGCAGCCCCGGCCGGGACATGGACGAAATTTCACCCCTCCACTTT.

The CDR3 sequence: CASSPRATNEKLFF. DNA of the CDR3: TGTGCCAGCAGCCCGCGCGCAACTAATGAAAAACTGTTTTTT. J is TRBJ1-4 and V is TRBV2; D remains ambiguous. CDR1 is SNHLY and CDR2 is FYNNEI in the germline V gene. Between the trimmed V and J ends, which lost 6 bases and 0 bases, there was a span of 8 bases. The length of the CDR3 is 14 residues. Together with reference TRBV2 and TRBJ1-4, the CDR3 gives the full variable domain: EPEVTQTPSHQVTQMGQEVILRCVPISNHLYFYWYRQILGQKVEFLVSFYNNEISEKSEIFDDQFSVERPDGSNFTLKIRSTKLEDSAMYFCASSPRATNEKLFFGSGTQLSVL.

The V gene is TRBV15, the J gene TRBJ2-3, with D possibly matching TRBD1 (5 bases). CDR1 and CDR2 (germline): LNHNV, YYDKDF (reference sequence). Trimming cost V 1 base and J 4 bases, with 18 bases left between them. This CDR3 contains 17 residues. The CDR3 region is CATSRVGESSRADTQYF. The CDR3 DNA reads as TGTGCCACCAGCAGAGTCGGCGAATCAAGCAGGGCAGATACGCAGTATTTT.

This sequence joins TRBV7-2 and TRBJ1-2; perhaps TRBD1 as D (5 bases). V was clipped by 3 bases and J by 8 bases, with 16 bases between them. Germline CDR1 reads SGHTA; CDR2 reads FQGNSA. The CDR3 loop spans 14 amino acids. CDR3 in amino acids: CASSLRQGKGGYTF. The CDR3 DNA reads TGTGCCAGCAGCTTGAGGCAGGGCAAGGGAGGCTACACCTTC.